These 10 T cell receptor beta chains were sequenced from one sample in a study of blood T cell repertoires in COVID-19 (dated by TCRdb to the early 2020s). Library preparation was by the immunoSEQ multiplex PCR assay. The immuneACCESS repertoire file appears here via TCRdb, limited to in-frame rearrangements. These files lack a portion of the clones; in checked studies, under half of the deficit traces to unresolved V genes, and the cause of the others is not known. The sample has about 69,000 clones on record, 60% to 85% of them singletons. About 15% of the sample is in the top ten clones. The sample taken for sequencing was peripheral blood. These receptors all stem from a man aged 60-69 years with acute or convalescent COVID-19.

This clone came up once. The genes are TRBV7-2 and TRBJ1-6, with unresolved D. Germline lookup yields CDR1 SGHTA and CDR2 FQGNSA. Between the trimmed V and J ends, which lost 2 bases and 8 bases, there was a span of 10 bases. The CDR3 consists of 14 residues. The CDR3 nucleotides are TGTGCCAGCAGCTTAAACGGGTTGTATTCACCCCTCCACTTT. Translation gives CASSLNGLYSPLHF.

V gene TRBV4-3 combines with J gene TRBJ1-6; 7 nucleotides agree with TRBD1. The CDR3 is 16 residues long. J was trimmed by 2 bases and V by 4 bases; bases with no gene match: 5. Germline V CDR1 and CDR2: LGHNA, YSLEER. CDR3 protein: CASSLDRAPYNSPLHF. Here the CDR3 DNA reads TGCGCCAGCAGCCTCGACAGGGCCCCCTATAATTCACCCCTCCACTTT.

V gene TRBV6-6 combines with J gene TRBJ2-1, with D maybe TRBD1 (6 bases). The CDR3 runs 14 residues. Germline CDR1 MNHNY, CDR2 SVGAGI (reference sequence). Trimming removed 7 bases at V and 4 bases at J, with 14 bases between. As DNA, the CDR3 is TGTGCCAGCACGCCCCAGGGGTATTACAATGAGCAGTTCTTC. Its translation: CASTPQGYYNEQFF.

V and J are TRBV19 and TRBJ1-6, with 8 bases identical to TRBD1. This CDR3 is 13 amino acids long. The trim removed 4 bases at V and 7 bases at J, leaving 0 bases unmatched. The germline CDR1 and CDR2 sequences are LNHDA and SQIVND (reference sequence). The CDR3 reads CASSRTGNSPLHF. CDR3 in DNA: TGTGCCAGTAGTAGGACAGGGAATTCACCCCTCCACTTT. The variable domain in full, completed from reference TRBV19 and TRBJ1-6, reads DGGITQSPKYLFRKEGQNVTLSCEQNLNHDAMYWYRQDPGQGLRLIYYSQIVNDFQKGDIAEGYSVSREKKESFPLTVTSAQKNPTAFYLCASSRTGNSPLHFGNGTRLTVT.

This clone was detected once. DNA for the CDR3: TGTGCCAGCAGAGATACAGTGAATAATTCACCCCTCCACTTT. This sequence encodes CASRDTVNNSPLHF. The genes are TRBV5-5 and TRBJ1-6; no reliable D call. The V end was cut by 5 bases, the J end by 5 bases, with 11 bases between. Germline V CDR1 and CDR2: SGHKS, YYEKEE (reference sequence). The CDR3 runs to 14 residues.

This clone has a single count. The chain recombines TRBV4-2 with TRBJ2-1; 8 nucleotides match TRBD1. There are 14 residues in the CDR3. J was trimmed by 4 bases and V by 3 bases; bases with no gene match: 2. CDR1 is LGHNA, CDR2 YNFKEQ, per germline. CDR3 sequence (DNA): TGTGCCAGCAGCCACGGACAGGGTTACAATGAGCAGTTCTTC. Translation gives CASSHGQGYNEQFF.

The chain recombines TRBV7-2 with TRBJ2-1; the match to TRBD2 covers 10 bases. Germline V gene lookup returns CDR1 SGHTA and CDR2 FQGNSA. The CDR3 covers 15 residues. The trim removed 3 bases at V and 4 bases at J, leaving 3 bases unmatched. The CDR3 nucleotides read TGTGCCAGCAGCTTCAGCGGGGGGGGTTACAATGAGCAGTTCTTC. Its protein is CASSFSGGGYNEQFF.

This chain uses TRBV6-5 with TRBJ2-7; 7 bases match TRBD1. The CDR3 is made up of 15 amino acids. V was pared by 4 bases and J by 3 bases, with 9 bases of the junction left unmatched. Germline CDR1 is MNHEY and CDR2 is SVGAGI. CDR3 sequence (DNA): TGTGCCAGCAGTTTCGACAGGGCAATTATCTACGAGCAGTACTTC. Its protein product is CASSFDRAIIYEQYF.

The chain couples TRBV7-2 to TRBJ1-2, with 7 bases that match TRBD1. The CDR3 spans 14 residues. Germline V CDR1 and CDR2: SGHTA, FQGNSA. Trimming cost V 4 bases and J 4 bases; bases outside gene matches: 6. CDR3 in amino acids: CASSSTGNGYGYTF. For the CDR3, the DNA is TGTGCCAGCAGCTCGACAGGGAATGGCTATGGCTACACCTTC.

This clone was observed a handful of times. The rearrangement joins TRBV21-1 to TRBJ1-3; the table's D call, TRBD1, was not checked against the DNA. TRBV21-1 corresponds to a pseudogene. The CDR3 is 18 amino acids. The CDR3 DNA reads TGTGCCAGCAGCGCCCGGAGGACACAGGGTAGCTCTGGAAACACCATATATTTT. Its protein is CASSARRTQGSSGNTIYF.